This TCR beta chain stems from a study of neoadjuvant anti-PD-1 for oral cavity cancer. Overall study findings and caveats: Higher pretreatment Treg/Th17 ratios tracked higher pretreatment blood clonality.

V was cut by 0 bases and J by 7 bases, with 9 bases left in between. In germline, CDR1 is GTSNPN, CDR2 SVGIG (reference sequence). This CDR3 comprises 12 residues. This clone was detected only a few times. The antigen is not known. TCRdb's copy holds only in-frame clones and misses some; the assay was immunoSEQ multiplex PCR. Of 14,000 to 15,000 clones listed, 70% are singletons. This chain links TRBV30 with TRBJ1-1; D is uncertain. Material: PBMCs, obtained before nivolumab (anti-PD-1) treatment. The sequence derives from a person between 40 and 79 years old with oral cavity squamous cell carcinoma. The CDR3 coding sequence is TGTGCCTGGAGTGTACTGGCAGTTGAAGCTTTCTTT. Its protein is CAWSVLAVEAFF. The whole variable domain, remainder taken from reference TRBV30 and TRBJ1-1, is SQTIHQWPATLVQPVGSPLSLECTVEGTSNPNLYWYRQAAGRGLQLLFYSVGIGQISSEVPQNLSASRPQDRQFILSSKKLLLSDSGFYLCAWSVLAVEAFFGQGTRLTVV.